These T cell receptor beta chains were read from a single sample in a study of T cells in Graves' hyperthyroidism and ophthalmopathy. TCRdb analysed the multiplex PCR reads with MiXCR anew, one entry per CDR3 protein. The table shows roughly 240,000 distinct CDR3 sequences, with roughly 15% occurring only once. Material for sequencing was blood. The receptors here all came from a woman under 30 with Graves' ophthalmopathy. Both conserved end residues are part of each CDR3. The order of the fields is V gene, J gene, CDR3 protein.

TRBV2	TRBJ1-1	CASSEARLTSKGFDEAFF
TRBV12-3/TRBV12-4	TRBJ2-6	CASSYRRSGANVLTF
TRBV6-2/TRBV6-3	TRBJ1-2	CASSLRPGQGDVIYGYTF
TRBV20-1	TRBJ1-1	CSAIEGDRTMNTEAFF
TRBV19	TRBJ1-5	CASSISPRDPDSNQPQHF
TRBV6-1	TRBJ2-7	CASRGAPSTYEQYF
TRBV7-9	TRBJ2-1	CASSSDYRETSSYNEQFF
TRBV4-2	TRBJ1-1	CASSPSDREGTEAFF
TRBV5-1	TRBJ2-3	CASLAGGPTDTQYF
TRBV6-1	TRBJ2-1	CASSYSVGQGINEQFF
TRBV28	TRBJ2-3	CASSPMWVLGGRALGTDTQYF
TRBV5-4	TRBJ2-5	CASSLNLQAQETQYF
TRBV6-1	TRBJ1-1	CASSDTSEAFF
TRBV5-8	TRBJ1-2	CASSSQIDGGYGYTF